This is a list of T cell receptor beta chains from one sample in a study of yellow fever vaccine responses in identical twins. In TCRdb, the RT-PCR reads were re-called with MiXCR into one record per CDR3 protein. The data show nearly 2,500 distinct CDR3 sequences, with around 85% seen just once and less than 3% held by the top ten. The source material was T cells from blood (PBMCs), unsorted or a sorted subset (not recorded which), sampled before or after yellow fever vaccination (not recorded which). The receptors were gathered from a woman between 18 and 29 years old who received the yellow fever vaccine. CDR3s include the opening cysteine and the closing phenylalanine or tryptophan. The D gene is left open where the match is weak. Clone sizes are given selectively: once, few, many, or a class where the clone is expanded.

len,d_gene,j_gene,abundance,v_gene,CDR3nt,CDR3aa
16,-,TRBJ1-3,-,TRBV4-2,TGTGCCAGCAGTCCTCCCAGGATTGAGTCTGGAAACACCATATATTTT,CASSPPRIESGNTIYF
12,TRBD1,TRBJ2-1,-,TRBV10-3,TGTGCCATCGGACAGGGAGGCGGTGAGCAGTTCTTC,CAIGQGGGEQFF
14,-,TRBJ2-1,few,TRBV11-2,TGTGCCAGCAGCCAGGACGCCTCGGGCAATGAGCAGTTCTTC,CASSQDASGNEQFF
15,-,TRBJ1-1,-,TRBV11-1,TGTGCCAGCAGCACCGTCAGGTACCCGAACACTGAAGCTTTCTTT,CASSTVRYPNTEAFF
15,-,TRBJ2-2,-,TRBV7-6,TGTGCCAGCAGCTTAGGACAGGGAGGGACCGGGGAGCTGTTTTTT,CASSLGQGGTGELFF
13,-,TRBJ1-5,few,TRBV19,TGTGCCAGTAGTATTTCTGGGTCTGGGCCCCAGCATTTT,CASSISGSGPQHF
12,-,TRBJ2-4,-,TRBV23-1,TGCATCTGGGGGCTCGGCAAAAACATTCAGTACTTC,CIWGLGKNIQYF
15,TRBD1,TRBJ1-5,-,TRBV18,TGTGCCAGCTCACCGGGAGGACAGGGCAATCAGCCCCAGCATTTT,CASSPGGQGNQPQHF
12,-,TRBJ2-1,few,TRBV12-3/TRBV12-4,TGTGCCAGCACGTATTGGGGCAATGAGCAGTTCTTC,CASTYWGNEQFF
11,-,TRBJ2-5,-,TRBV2,TGTGCCAGCAGTCTGACAGAGACCCAGTACTTC,CASSLTETQYF
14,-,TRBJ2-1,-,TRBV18,TGTGCCAGCTCACCATATACTAGGGCAGGTGAGCAGTTCTTC,CASSPYTRAGEQFF
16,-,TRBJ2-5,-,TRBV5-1,TGCGCCAGCAGCTTGACGCGGGGCGGTTACCAAGAGACCCAGTACTTC,CASSLTRGGYQETQYF
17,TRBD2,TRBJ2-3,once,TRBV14,TGTGCCAGCAGCCGATCCCAGACTAGCGGGGGTGGAGATACGCAGTATTTT,CASSRSQTSGGGDTQYF
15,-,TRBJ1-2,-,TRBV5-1,TGCGCCAGCAGCTTGGGGGAGCAACGGTTTTATGGCTACACCTTC,CASSLGEQRFYGYTF
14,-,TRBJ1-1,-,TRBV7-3,TGTGCCAGCAGCTTAAGTACGGGGAACACTGAAGCTTTCTTT,CASSLSTGNTEAFF
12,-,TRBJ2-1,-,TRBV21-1,TGTGCCAGCAGTCCCACGGGCAATGAGCAGTTCTTC,CASSPTGNEQFF
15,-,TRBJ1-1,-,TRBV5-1,TGCGCCAGCAGCTTGGGGGCAGCTTTGAACACTGAAGCTTTCTTT,CASSLGAALNTEAFF
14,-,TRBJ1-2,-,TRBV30,TGTGCCTGGAGACTTCACAGGGACGAGTGCGGCTACACCTTC,CAWRLHRDECGYTF
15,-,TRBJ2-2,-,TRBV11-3,TGTGCCAGCAGCCCCCGAGGAGGGGGCAACGGGGAGCTGTTTTTT,CASSPRGGGNGELFF
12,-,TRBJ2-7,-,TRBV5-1,TGCGCCAGCAGCTTGACACCTAACGAGCAGTACTTC,CASSLTPNEQYF
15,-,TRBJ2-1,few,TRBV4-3,TGCGCCAGCAGCCAAATACAGGTCAGCTACAATGAGCAGTTCTTC,CASSQIQVSYNEQFF
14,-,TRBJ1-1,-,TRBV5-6,TGTGCCAGCAGCTCAGCAGGGGAAGGCACTGAAGCTTTCTTT,CASSSAGEGTEAFF
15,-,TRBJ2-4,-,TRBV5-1,TGCGCCAGCAGCTCCGTAGGGGGAAGCAAAAACATTCAGTACTTC,CASSSVGGSKNIQYF
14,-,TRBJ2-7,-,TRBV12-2,TGTGCAAGTCGCTTAGCGCTGGACCACTACGAGCAGTACTTC,CASRLALDHYEQYF
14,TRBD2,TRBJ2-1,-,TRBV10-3,TGTGCCATCAGTGGCACTAGCGGCTACAATGAGCAGTTCTTC,CAISGTSGYNEQFF
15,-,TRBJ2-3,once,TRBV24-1,TGTGCCACCAGTGACCGGGACACTAGAACAGATACGCAGTATTTT,CATSDRDTRTDTQYF
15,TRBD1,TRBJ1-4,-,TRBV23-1,TGCGCCAGCATAACCGGGACAGGGGAAAATGAAAAACTGTTTTTT,CASITGTGENEKLFF
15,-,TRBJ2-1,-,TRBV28,TGTGCCAGCAGTCCCCCGATTGTCGCCTACAATGAGCAGTTCTTC,CASSPPIVAYNEQFF
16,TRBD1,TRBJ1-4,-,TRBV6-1,TGTGCCAGCAGTGAGGCAGGGGGCATAGTGTGGGAAAAACTGTTTTTT,CASSEAGGIVWEKLFF
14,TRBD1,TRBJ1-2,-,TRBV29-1,TGCAGCGTCCTACCAGGGGGCTCGGGCTATGGCTACACCTTC,CSVLPGGSGYGYTF
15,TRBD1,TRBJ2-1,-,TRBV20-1,TGCAGTGCTAGTAACCGGGACAGGGGATACAATGAGCAGTTCTTC,CSASNRDRGYNEQFF
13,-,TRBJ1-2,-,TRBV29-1,TGCAGCGTTACACAGGGAGGTAACTATGGCTACACCTTC,CSVTQGGNYGYTF
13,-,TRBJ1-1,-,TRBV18,TGTGCCAGCTCACCTACAGAGAACACTGAAGCTTTCTTT,CASSPTENTEAFF
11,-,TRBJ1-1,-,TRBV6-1,TGTGCCAGCAGCTTAAATAGTGAAGCTTTCTTT,CASSLNSEAFF
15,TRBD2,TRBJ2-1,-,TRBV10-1,TGCGCCAGCAGTCCGAGCGGGAATCCCTACAATGAGCAGTTCTTC,CASSPSGNPYNEQFF
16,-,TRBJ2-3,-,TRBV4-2,TGTGCCAGCAGCCCCTTGGCTAGGGGGGGCACAGATACGCAGTATTTT,CASSPLARGGTDTQYF
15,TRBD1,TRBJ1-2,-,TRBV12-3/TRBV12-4,TGTGCCAGCAGTACGCCGGACAGGGGGTGGAATGGCTACACCTTC,CASSTPDRGWNGYTF
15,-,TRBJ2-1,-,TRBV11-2,TGTGCCAGCAGCCCTACACGGAGCTCCTACAATGAGCAGTTCTTC,CASSPTRSSYNEQFF
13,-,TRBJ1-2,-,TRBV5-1,TGCGCCAGCAGCACGGACAGTAACTATGGCTACACCTTC,CASSTDSNYGYTF
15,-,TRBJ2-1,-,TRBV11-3,TGTGCCAGCAGCCCACGCATGGACTCCTACAATGAGCAGTTCTTC,CASSPRMDSYNEQFF
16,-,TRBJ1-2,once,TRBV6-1,TGTGCCAGCAGTGAGGTCAGAATCTTGTCCAACTATGGCTACACCTTC,CASSEVRILSNYGYTF
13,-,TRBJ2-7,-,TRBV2,TGTGCCAGCAGTATCGGACCGGCCTACGAGCAGTACTTC,CASSIGPAYEQYF
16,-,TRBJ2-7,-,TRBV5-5,TGTGCCAGCAGCTTTGAAGGAAGGGGAAACTCCTACGAGCAGTACTTC,CASSFEGRGNSYEQYF
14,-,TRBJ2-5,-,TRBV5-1,TGCGCCAGCACCTCCGGACAGCCCCAAGAGACCCAGTACTTC,CASTSGQPQETQYF
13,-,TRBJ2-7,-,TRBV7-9,TGTGCCAGCAGCCCCCGGAGAGTCTACGAGCAGTACTTC,CASSPRRVYEQYF